This entry describes one T cell receptor beta chain. The data were obtained in a study of blood T cell repertoires in COVID-19. Sequencing used immunoSEQ multiplex PCR; TCRdb keeps in-frame clones, though not all of them. The sample yields 150,000 to 250,000 clones, around 75% seen once. This receptor was identified in a woman in her thirties or forties with COVID-19, enrolled during active disease. The sequenced material came from peripheral blood.

The CDR3 here is CASRRESSYEQYF. CDR3 sequence (DNA): TGTGCCAGCCGACGGGAAAGCTCCTACGAGCAGTACTTC. The V gene is TRBV18, the J gene TRBJ2-7; weak D call: TRBD2 (5 bases). CDR3 length: 13 amino acids. Deletions cut 8 bases from V and 0 bases from J, with 11 bases between. Germline V gives CDR1 KGHSH, CDR2 LQKENI.